The 21 T cell receptor beta chains below all came from one sample that was sequenced in a study of cytomegalovirus exposure and HLA in healthy donors. The study ran its PCR with 60 Vbeta and 13 Jbeta primers. Sequencing used immunoSEQ multiplex PCR; TCRdb keeps in-frame clones, though not all of them. The sample shows 30,000 to 40,000 clones, approximately 80% of them seen only once. Sequenced sample: PBMCs. The source is a male donor in good health and CMV-seronegative.

The rearrangement joins TRBV9 to TRBJ2-7, with 9 bases matching TRBD1. Trimming at V came to 3 bases and at J to 6 bases, leaving 4 bases not matched to a gene. The CDR3 is 13 residues long. In germline, CDR1 is SGDLS, CDR2 YYNGEE. In DNA, the CDR3 is TGTGCCAGCAGCGCCGGGACAGGGATCGAGCAGTACTTC. Translation gives CASSAGTGIEQYF.

The chain couples TRBV6-5 to TRBJ1-1; 7 bases map to TRBD1. The V gene's germline CDR1 is MNHEY and CDR2 SVGAGI. CDR3 length: 15 residues. J lost 0 bases, V lost 6 bases, and 7 bases had no gene match. The CDR3 spells CASSPGTVLNTEAFF. The CDR3 DNA is TGTGCCAGCAGCCCAGGGACAGTGTTGAACACTGAAGCTTTCTTT.

The chain uses TRBV7-6 and TRBJ1-1; 7 nucleotides agree with TRBD1. The V and J ends lost 4 bases and 4 bases, in that order; junction bases with no gene match: 9. This CDR3 is built from 15 residues. CDR1 SGHVS and CDR2 FNYEAQ come from the germline V gene. The DNA of the CDR3 is TGTGCCAGCAGCTCCCGGGACAGCTTTCCCACTGAAGCTTTCTTT. It encodes CASSSRDSFPTEAFF.

J is TRBJ1-1 and V is TRBV28, with D tentatively TRBD1 (5 bases). The CDR3 has 13 amino acids. Trimming left V 5 bases short and J 5 bases short, with 12 bases between. CDR1 and CDR2 from the germline V gene are MDHEN and SYDVKM. The CDR3 sequence is CASSGGGGTEAFF. CDR3 coding DNA: TGTGCCAGCAGTGGGGGTGGGGGGACTGAAGCTTTCTTT. The whole variable domain, filled in from reference TRBV28 and TRBJ1-1, reads DVKVTQSSRYLVKRTGEKVFLECVQDMDHENMFWYRQDPGLGLRLIYFSYDVKMKEKGDIPEGYSVSREKKERFSLILESASTNQTSMYLCASSGGGGTEAFFGQGTRLTVV.

In this sample, this clone turned up once. The gene calls are TRBV6-5 and TRBJ1-2; D perhaps matches TRBD1 (5 bases). The V and J ends lost 5 bases and 2 bases respectively, with 9 bases between them. The CDR3 length is 13 residues. Per germline, CDR1 MNHEY and CDR2 SVGAGI. The CDR3 here is CASSGHLNYGYTF. The CDR3 DNA reads TGTGCCAGCAGTGGACACCTCAACTATGGCTACACCTTC.

This chain uses TRBV19 with TRBJ2-7; possibly TRBD1 for D (5 bases). V lost 7 bases and J 0 bases, leaving 13 bases between the germline ends. Per the germline V gene, CDR1 is LNHDA and CDR2 is SQIVND (reference sequence). There are 14 residues in the CDR3. The CDR3 DNA follows: TGTGCCAGTATTCGGCAGGGAAGCTCCTACGAGCAGTACTTC. It yields the protein CASIRQGSSYEQYF.

The chain uses TRBV7-2 and TRBJ2-2, with TRBD2 matching over 7 bases. Germline-derived CDR1 and CDR2 are SGHTA and FQGNSA. The CDR3 contains 15 residues. The J segment lost 6 bases and the V segment lost 1 base, leaving 5 bases of the junction unmatched. CDR3 sequence: CASSLVRTSSGELFF. The CDR3 DNA is TGTGCCAGCAGCTTAGTGAGGACTAGTTCCGGGGAGCTGTTTTTT.

The chain couples TRBV6-5 to TRBJ1-2; D ambiguous. CDR3 size: 14 residues. V was shortened by 5 bases and J by 3 bases, with 13 bases between the two germline ends. Germline V lookup: CDR1 MNHEY, CDR2 SVGAGI. The CDR3 sequence is CASSRVGQHYGYTF. The CDR3 nucleotides read TGTGCCAGCAGTCGAGTTGGGCAGCACTATGGCTACACCTTC.

CDR3 sequence: CASSVGSEGSAYEQYF. CDR3 bases: TGTGCCAGCAGCGTAGGTAGTGAGGGTAGCGCCTACGAGCAGTACTTC. The rearrangement uses TRBV9 and TRBJ2-7, with a tentative D call TRBD2 (5 bases). CDR1 is SGDLS, CDR2 YYNGEE, per germline. The length of the CDR3 is 16 residues. Trimming cost V 0 bases and J 2 bases, with 15 bases left between them.

The V gene is TRBV15, the J gene TRBJ1-5, with TRBD1 matching 7 bases. Germline V gene lookup returns CDR1 LNHNV and CDR2 YYDKDF (reference sequence). After removal of 3 bases from V and 9 bases from J, the junction contained 8 bases not matched to a gene. The CDR3 is 14 residues long. The CDR3 coding sequence is TGTGCCACCAGCAGTGACAGGACAGGAGGGCCCCAGCATTTT. It encodes CATSSDRTGGPQHF. The full variable domain, in which reference TRBV15 and TRBJ1-5 provide the parts outside the CDR3, is DAMVIQNPRYQVTQFGKPVTLSCSQTLNHNVMYWYQQKSSQAPKLLFHYYDKDFNNEADTPDNFQSRRPNTSFCFLDIRSPGLGDTAMYLCATSSDRTGGPQHFGDGTRLSIL.

This chain uses TRBV25-1 with TRBJ2-1; D is unclear. The germline V and J ends were trimmed by 6 bases and 1 base, with 7 bases remaining between them. The CDR3 length is 13 residues. Germline values: CDR1 MGHDK, CDR2 SYGVNS. DNA for the CDR3: TGTGCCAGCAGGTCTCTGTCCTACAATGAGCAGTTCTTC. Its protein is CASRSLSYNEQFF.

The chain couples TRBV13 to TRBJ2-2; 16 nucleotides align to TRBD2. The CDR3 totals 16 residues. V dropped 5 bases and J dropped 6; count of bases not matched to a gene: 3. Germline CDR1 is PRHDT and CDR2 is FYEKMQ (reference sequence). CDR3 sequence: CASSPGLAGGPGELFF. CDR3 DNA sequence: TGTGCCAGCAGCCCGGGACTAGCGGGAGGGCCCGGGGAGCTGTTTTTT. Combining the CDR3 with reference TRBV13 and TRBJ2-2 gives the whole variable domain AAGVIQSPRHLIKEKRETATLKCYPIPRHDTVYWYQQGPGQDPQFLISFYEKMQSDKGSIPDRFSAQQFSDYHSELNMSSLELGDSALYFCASSPGLAGGPGELFFGEGSRLTVL.

This clone was seen only once. The junction departs from the called germline gene at one end, perhaps through a read error. The CDR3 DNA follows: TGCGCCAGCAGCCAAGCGGCAGGGGGCTATACGGATTTC. Encoded protein: CASSQAAGGYTDF. The chain joins TRBV4-1 to TRBJ1-2; 8 bases match TRBD1. Per germline, CDR1 MGHRA and CDR2 YSYEKL. CDR3 length: 13 amino acids.

The rearrangement uses TRBV30 and TRBJ1-1; D unclear. The CDR3 extends over 13 amino acids. The V end was cut by 0 bases, the J end by 4 bases, with 9 bases between. Germline V gene data show CDR1 as GTSNPN and CDR2 as SVGIG (reference sequence). CDR3: CAWSVRVGTEAFF. The CDR3 DNA follows: TGTGCCTGGAGTGTTCGGGTCGGCACTGAAGCTTTCTTT.

The chain joins TRBV4-3 to TRBJ2-3, with D perhaps TRBD1 (6 bases). Germline CDR1 reads LGHNA; CDR2 reads YSLEER. CDR3 length equals 15 residues. V lost 4 bases to trimming and J lost 2 bases, with 13 bases between them. CDR3 loop: CASSLQGLVTDTQYF. CDR3 in DNA: TGCGCCAGCAGCCTACAGGGTCTTGTCACAGATACGCAGTATTTT.

This clone was picked up a small number of times. J is TRBJ1-6 and V is TRBV30; 7 nucleotides align to TRBD1. This CDR3 comprises 18 residues. Germline V lookup: CDR1 GTSNPN, CDR2 SVGIG (reference sequence). The trim removed 1 base at V and 4 bases at J, leaving 13 bases unmatched. CDR3 coding DNA: TGTGCCTGGAGTGCGGGACAGTCTATAGGGGGATATAATTCACCCCTCCACTTT. It codes for CAWSAGQSIGGYNSPLHF.

The chain carries TRBV19 and TRBJ2-2, with TRBD1 matching 9 bases. CDR1 is LNHDA and CDR2 is SQIVND in the germline V gene (reference sequence). V shed 5 bases, J shed 3 bases, and the junction held 4 bases outside the gene matches. The CDR3 is 15 amino acids. Written as DNA, the CDR3 is TGTGCCAGTAGTCCCGGGACAGGGTACACCGGGGAGCTGTTTTTT. It encodes CASSPGTGYTGELFF.

The CDR3 is CASIDSGGEAFF. CDR3 bases: TGTGCCAGCATCGACTCTGGGGGCGAAGCTTTCTTT. The V and J genes are TRBV6-5 and TRBJ1-1; D perhaps matches TRBD1 (6 bases). CDR1 and CDR2 from the germline V gene are MNHEY and SVGAGI. V dropped 7 bases and J dropped 8 bases, with 14 bases sitting between them. This CDR3 is 12 amino acids long.

This sequence joins TRBV4-1 and TRBJ2-1; 9 nucleotides agree with TRBD2. Germline V gene lookup returns CDR1 MGHRA and CDR2 YSYEKL. Trimming removed 4 bases from V and 6 bases from J; junction bases left unmatched: 7. The CDR3 loop spans 15 amino acids. CDR3 nucleotide sequence: TGCGCCAGCAGCCTTAGCGGGGGATCCATCAATGAGCAGTTCTTC. Protein sequence: CASSLSGGSINEQFF.

This rearrangement joins TRBV19 to TRBJ1-5, with a tentative D call TRBD1 (6 bases). CDR3 length: 14 amino acids. Germline V gives CDR1 LNHDA, CDR2 SQIVND (reference sequence). V was cut by 3 bases and J by 7 bases, with 13 bases left in between. CDR3 amino acids: CASSMRQGRQPQHF. CDR3 bases: TGTGCCAGTAGTATGCGTCAGGGGCGGCAGCCCCAGCATTTT.

The V call is TRBV10-3, the J call TRBJ1-2; TRBD1 might be the D (6 bases). The CDR3 totals 13 residues. V lost 2 bases and J lost 2, with 6 bases in between. Germline CDR1 reads ENHRY; CDR2 reads SYGVKD. The CDR3 is CAISETGNYGYTF. CDR3 sequence (DNA): TGTGCCATCAGTGAGACAGGGAACTATGGCTACACCTTC.